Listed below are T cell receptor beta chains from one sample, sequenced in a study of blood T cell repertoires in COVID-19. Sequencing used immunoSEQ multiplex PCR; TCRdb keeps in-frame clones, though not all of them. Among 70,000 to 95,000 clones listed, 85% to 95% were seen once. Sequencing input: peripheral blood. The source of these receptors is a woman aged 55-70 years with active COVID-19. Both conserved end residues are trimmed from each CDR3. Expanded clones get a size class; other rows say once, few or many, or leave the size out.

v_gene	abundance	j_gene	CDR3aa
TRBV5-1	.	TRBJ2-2	ASSFGLAGFSGELF
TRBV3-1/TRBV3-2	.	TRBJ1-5	ASSHRGGEQPQH
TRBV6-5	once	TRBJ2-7	ASSVRLDSYEQY
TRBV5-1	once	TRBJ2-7	ASSLTGSLYEQY
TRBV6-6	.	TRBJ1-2	ASSSTGSRNYGYT
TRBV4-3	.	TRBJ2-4	ASSLSRDFGAKNIQY
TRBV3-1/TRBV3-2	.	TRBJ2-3	ASSRDRGFTDTQY
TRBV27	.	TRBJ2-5	ASSRVAGPGETQY
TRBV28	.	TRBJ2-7	ASSSTAYEQY
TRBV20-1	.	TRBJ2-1	SARVSNEQF
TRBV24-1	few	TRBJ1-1	ATSDRINTEAF
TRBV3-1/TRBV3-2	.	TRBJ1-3	ASSQGGTGPRNTIY
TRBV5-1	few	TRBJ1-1	ASSLRLSTEAF
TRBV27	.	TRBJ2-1	ASSLIGGGAVERLDEQF
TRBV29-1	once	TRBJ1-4	SGYRVGEEKLF
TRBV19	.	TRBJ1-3	ASRGGTFHSGNTIY
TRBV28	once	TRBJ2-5	ASSPGLLRETQY
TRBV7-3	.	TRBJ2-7	ASSLTSGLTGEQY